The present entry profiles one T cell receptor (beta chain) with its context. Method: immunoSEQ multiplex PCR; TCRdb's copy keeps in-frame clones and lacks some. The sample lists approximately 50,000 clones, approximately 95% occurring once. The germline V gene encodes CDR1 PRHDT and CDR2 FYEKMQ (reference sequence). Trimming cost V 1 base and J 1 base; bases outside gene matches: 9. This CDR3 contains 17 residues. Sequencing was done on a sample of PBMCs. The TCR comes from a man aged 35-49 years with rheumatoid arthritis. The chain is built from TRBV13 and TRBJ1-1; 7 bases are a match to TRBD1. DNA for the CDR3: TGTGCCAGCAGCTTAGCCATTCCAGCAGGGGGGAACACTGAAGCTTTCTTT. Amino acids: CASSLAIPAGGNTEAFF.